A selection of T cell receptor beta chains follows, all from one sample in a study of vaccination and CD4 T cells after COVID-19. These receptors lack a known antigen. One entry per CDR3 protein, called by TCRdb with MiXCR from the PCR reads. The table lists 20,000 to 25,000 distinct CDR3 sequences, about 33% of them singletons, with under 15% in the top ten. Sequencing was done on a sample of cultured CD4+ T cells from blood. The source is a human donor with COVID-19. CDR3s include the opening cysteine and the closing phenylalanine or tryptophan. Fields, in order: CDR3 protein, CDR3 DNA, J gene, D gene, V gene, clone size. D genes are given only for firm matches. Expanded clones are given a class, and other clones once, few, many or no size at all.

CASSPYRGADYGYTF,TGTGCCAGCTCACCATATAGGGGCGCGGACTATGGCTACACCTTC,TRBJ1-2,-,TRBV18,-
CASSPHSGTGMYTIYF,TGTGCCAGTAGCCCGCATTCCGGGACAGGGATGTACACCATATATTTT,TRBJ1-3,TRBD1,TRBV19,-
CASSLGATRETQYF,TGTGCTAGCAGCTTAGGGGCTACCCGCGAGACCCAGTACTTC,TRBJ2-5,-,TRBV7-7,-
CAILCVEYF,TGTGCCATCCTCTGTGTGGAGTACTTC,TRBJ2-7,-,TRBV10-3,few
CSVGVGTGKETQYF,TGCAGCGTTGGGGTGGGGACAGGGAAAGAGACCCAGTACTTC,TRBJ2-5,TRBD1,TRBV29-1,-
CATSDLKRGAKTGELFF,TGTGCCACCAGTGACTTAAAGAGGGGCGCGAAGACCGGGGAGCTGTTTTTT,TRBJ2-2,-,TRBV24-1,-
CASSTRTEGTQYF,TGTGCCAGCAGTACCAGGACAGAGGGGACCCAGTACTTC,TRBJ2-5,-,TRBV6-1,few
CASSPRTGGDTGELFF,TGTGCCAGCTCACCAAGGACAGGGGGGGACACCGGGGAGCTGTTTTTT,TRBJ2-2,TRBD1,TRBV18,once
CASSLEDGVTAFF,TGTGCCAGCAGCTTAGAGGACGGCGTTACGGCTTTCTTT,TRBJ1-1,-,TRBV7-2,few
CASRWTGGTGELFF,TGTGCCAGCAGGTGGACAGGAGGCACCGGGGAGCTGTTTTTT,TRBJ2-2,TRBD1,TRBV12-3/TRBV12-4,few
CASSEARFSSLANQPQHF,TGTGCCAGCAGTGAAGCGCGTTTTTCAAGTCTGGCCAATCAGCCCCAGCATTTT,TRBJ1-5,-,TRBV6-1,-
CASSEMTGAKYEQYF,TGTGCCAGCAGCGAGATGACAGGGGCGAAATACGAGCAGTACTTC,TRBJ2-7,TRBD1,TRBV7-2,-
CSAELGTGFDEQFF,TGCAGTGCTGAGTTAGGGACAGGGTTTGATGAGCAGTTCTTC,TRBJ2-1,TRBD1,TRBV20-1,-
CASSLIASAEAFF,TGTGCCAGCAGCCTAATAGCGAGCGCTGAAGCTTTCTTT,TRBJ1-1,-,TRBV6-2/TRBV6-3,-
CASSQVGSIGELFF,TGCGCCAGCAGCCAAGTGGGCTCGATTGGGGAGCTGTTTTTT,TRBJ2-2,-,TRBV4-3,few